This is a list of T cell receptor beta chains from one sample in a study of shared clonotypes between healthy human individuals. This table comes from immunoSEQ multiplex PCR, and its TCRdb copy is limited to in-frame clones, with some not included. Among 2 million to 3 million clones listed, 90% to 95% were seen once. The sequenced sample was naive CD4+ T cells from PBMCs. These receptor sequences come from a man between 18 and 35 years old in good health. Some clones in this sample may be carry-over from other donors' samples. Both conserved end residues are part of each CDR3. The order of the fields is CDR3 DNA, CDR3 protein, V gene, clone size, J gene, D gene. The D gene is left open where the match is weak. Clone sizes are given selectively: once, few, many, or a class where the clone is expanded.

DNA: TGTGCCAGCAGCCCCTTGGGCGCGACAGATACGCAGTATTTT
CDR3: CASSPLGATDTQYF
V: TRBV28
size: NA
J: TRBJ2-3
D: NA

DNA: TGTGCCAGCAGCCCGTGGGACGGTGAAGCTTTCTTT
CDR3: CASSPWDGEAFF
V: TRBV7-9
size: NA
J: TRBJ1-1
D: NA

DNA: TGTGCCAGCAGCGTAGGGGCCCCCAAGGATACGCAGTATTTT
CDR3: CASSVGAPKDTQYF
V: TRBV9
size: NA
J: TRBJ2-3
D: NA

DNA: TGTGCCAGCAGTCTCGGACAGGGGGCGAGGAGCTCCTACGAGCAGTACTTC
CDR3: CASSLGQGARSSYEQYF
V: TRBV25-1
size: once
J: TRBJ2-7
D: TRBD1

DNA: TGTGCCAGCAGTTTAAAGGGCAACACTGAAGCTTTCTTT
CDR3: CASSLKGNTEAFF
V: TRBV27
size: once
J: TRBJ1-1
D: NA

DNA: TGTGCCAGTCGGGACAGCAAGGTGGGGGGCTACACCTTC
CDR3: CASRDSKVGGYTF
V: TRBV6-4
size: NA
J: TRBJ1-2
D: TRBD1

DNA: TGTGCCAGCAGCTTGGTTAAAAAAACCTATAGCAATCAGCCCCAGCATTTT
CDR3: CASSLVKKTYSNQPQHF
V: TRBV11-3
size: NA
J: TRBJ1-5
D: NA

DNA: TGCGCCAGCAGCTTGGGGACTAGCGGGAGGGAGACCCAGTACTTC
CDR3: CASSLGTSGRETQYF
V: TRBV5-1
size: once
J: TRBJ2-5
D: TRBD2

DNA: TGTGCCAGCAGCTCCCCACAGGGGGCGGGCGAGCAGTACTTC
CDR3: CASSSPQGAGEQYF
V: TRBV7-2
size: NA
J: TRBJ2-7
D: TRBD1

DNA: TGTGCCAGCAGTCAAACTAGCGGGAGCCACTACGAGCAGTACTTC
CDR3: CASSQTSGSHYEQYF
V: TRBV6-5
size: NA
J: TRBJ2-7
D: TRBD2

DNA: TGTGCCAGCAGTGAAGCCCTTGGGCGGGAGTGGAGCACCGGGGAGCTGTTTTTT
CDR3: CASSEALGREWSTGELFF
V: TRBV6-1
size: once
J: TRBJ2-2
D: TRBD2

DNA: TGTGCCAGCAGCTTAGCGAGGGACAACACTGAAGCTTTCTTT
CDR3: CASSLARDNTEAFF
V: TRBV7-9
size: few
J: TRBJ1-1
D: NA

DNA: TGTGCCAGCAGTGAAGCTTTGAGGGGCTACACCTTC
CDR3: CASSEALRGYTF
V: TRBV6-1
size: NA
J: TRBJ1-2
D: NA

DNA: TGTGCCAGCAGCCCCCCGACAGAGCGGGGCTATGGCTACACCTTC
CDR3: CASSPPTERGYGYTF
V: TRBV7-9
size: NA
J: TRBJ1-2
D: NA

DNA: TGTGCCAGCAGTGAAATTCGAGCCCCGGCGACCGGGGAGCTGTTTTTT
CDR3: CASSEIRAPATGELFF
V: TRBV2
size: NA
J: TRBJ2-2
D: NA

DNA: TGTGCCAGCAGTTTAGCGTCAGGGGGAGTTGGCGAGCAGTACTTC
CDR3: CASSLASGGVGEQYF
V: TRBV28
size: NA
J: TRBJ2-7
D: TRBD1